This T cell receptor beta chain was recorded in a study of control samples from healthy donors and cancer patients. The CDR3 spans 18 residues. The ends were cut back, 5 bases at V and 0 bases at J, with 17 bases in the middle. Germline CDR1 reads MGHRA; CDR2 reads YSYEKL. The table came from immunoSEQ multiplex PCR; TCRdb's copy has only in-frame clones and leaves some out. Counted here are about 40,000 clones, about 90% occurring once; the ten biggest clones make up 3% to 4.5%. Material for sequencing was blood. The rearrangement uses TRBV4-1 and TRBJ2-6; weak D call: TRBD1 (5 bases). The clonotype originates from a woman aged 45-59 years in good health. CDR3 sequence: CASSKLGADDSGANVLTF. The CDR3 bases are TGCGCCAGCAGCAAATTAGGGGCGGACGACTCTGGGGCCAACGTCCTGACTTTC.